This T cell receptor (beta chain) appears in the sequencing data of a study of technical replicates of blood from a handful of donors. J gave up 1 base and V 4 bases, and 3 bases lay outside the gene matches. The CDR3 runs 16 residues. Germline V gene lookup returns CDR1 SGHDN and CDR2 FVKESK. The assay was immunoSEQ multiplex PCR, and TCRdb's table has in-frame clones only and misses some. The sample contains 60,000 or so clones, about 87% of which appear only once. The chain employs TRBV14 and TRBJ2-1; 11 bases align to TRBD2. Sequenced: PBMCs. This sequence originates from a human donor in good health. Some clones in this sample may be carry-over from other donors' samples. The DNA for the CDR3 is TGTGCCAGCAGCCCGGGACTAGCGGATTCCTACAATGAGCAGTTCTTC. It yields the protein CASSPGLADSYNEQFF.